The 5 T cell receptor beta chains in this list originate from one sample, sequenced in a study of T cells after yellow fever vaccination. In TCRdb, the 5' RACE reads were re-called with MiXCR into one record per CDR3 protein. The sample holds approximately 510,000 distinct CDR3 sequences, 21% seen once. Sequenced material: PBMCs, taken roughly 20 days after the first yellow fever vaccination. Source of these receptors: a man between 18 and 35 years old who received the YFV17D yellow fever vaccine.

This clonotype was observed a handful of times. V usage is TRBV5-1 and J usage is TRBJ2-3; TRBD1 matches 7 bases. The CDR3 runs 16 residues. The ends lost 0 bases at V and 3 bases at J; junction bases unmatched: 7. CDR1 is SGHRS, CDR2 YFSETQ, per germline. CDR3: CASSLASRQGTDTQYF. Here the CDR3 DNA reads TGCGCCAGCAGCTTGGCCTCGAGACAGGGTACAGATACGCAGTATTTT.

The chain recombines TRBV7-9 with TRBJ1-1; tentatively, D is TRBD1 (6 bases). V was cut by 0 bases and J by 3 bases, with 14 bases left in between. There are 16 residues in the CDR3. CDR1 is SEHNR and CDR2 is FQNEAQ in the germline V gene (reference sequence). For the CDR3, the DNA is TGTGCCAGCAGCTTAGCGCTAGCAGGGGCCTACACTGAAGCTTTCTTT. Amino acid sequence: CASSLALAGAYTEAFF.

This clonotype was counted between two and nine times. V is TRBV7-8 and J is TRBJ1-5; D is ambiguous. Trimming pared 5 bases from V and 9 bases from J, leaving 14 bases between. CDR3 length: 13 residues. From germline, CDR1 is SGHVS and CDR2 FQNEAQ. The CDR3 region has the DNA TGTGCCAGCAGCATCGACGGCGTCCGGCCCCAGCATTTT. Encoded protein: CASSIDGVRPQHF.

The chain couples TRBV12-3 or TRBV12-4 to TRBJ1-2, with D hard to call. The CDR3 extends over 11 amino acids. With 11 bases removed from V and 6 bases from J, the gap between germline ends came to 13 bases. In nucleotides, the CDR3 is TGTGCCGGATATGGAAAGCATGGCTACACCTTC. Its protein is CAGYGKHGYTF.

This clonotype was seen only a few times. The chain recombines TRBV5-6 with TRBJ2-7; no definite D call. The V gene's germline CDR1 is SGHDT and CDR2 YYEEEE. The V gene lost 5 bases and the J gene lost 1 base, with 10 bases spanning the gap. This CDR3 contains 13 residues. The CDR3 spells CASSTWVSYEQYF. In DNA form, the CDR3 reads TGTGCCAGCAGTACTTGGGTATCCTACGAGCAGTACTTC.